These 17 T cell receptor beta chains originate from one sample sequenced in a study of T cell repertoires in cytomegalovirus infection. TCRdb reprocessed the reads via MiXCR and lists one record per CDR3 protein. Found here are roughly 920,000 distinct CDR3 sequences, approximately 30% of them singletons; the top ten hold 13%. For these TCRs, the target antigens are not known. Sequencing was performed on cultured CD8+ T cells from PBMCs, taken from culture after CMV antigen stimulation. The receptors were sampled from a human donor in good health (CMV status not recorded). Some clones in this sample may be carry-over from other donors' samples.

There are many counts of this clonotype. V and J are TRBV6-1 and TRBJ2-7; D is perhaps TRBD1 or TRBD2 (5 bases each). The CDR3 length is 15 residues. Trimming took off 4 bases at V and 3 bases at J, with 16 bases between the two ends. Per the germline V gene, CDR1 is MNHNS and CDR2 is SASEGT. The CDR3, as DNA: TGTGCCAGCAGTGCTCTCCGGGACGGAAACTACGAGCAGTACGTC. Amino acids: CASSALRDGNYEQYV.

The CDR3 loop is CAAGTGQYNEQFF. In DNA form, the CDR3 reads TGTGCCGCGGGGACAGGGCAGTACAATGAGCAGTTCTTC. V usage is TRBV27 and J usage is TRBJ2-1; 9 nucleotides align to TRBD1. The germline gives CDR1 MNHEY, CDR2 SMNVEV (reference sequence). CDR3 length: 13 amino acids. Trimming took 11 bases from V and 4 from J; bases not matched to a gene: 6.

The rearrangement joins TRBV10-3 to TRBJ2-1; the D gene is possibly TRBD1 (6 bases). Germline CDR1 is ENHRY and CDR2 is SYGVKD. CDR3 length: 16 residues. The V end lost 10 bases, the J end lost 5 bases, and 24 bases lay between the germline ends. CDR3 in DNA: TGTGCCACCGAAAATCCCTATGAGGGGGTAGACAATGAGCAGTTCTTC. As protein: CATENPYEGVDNEQFF.

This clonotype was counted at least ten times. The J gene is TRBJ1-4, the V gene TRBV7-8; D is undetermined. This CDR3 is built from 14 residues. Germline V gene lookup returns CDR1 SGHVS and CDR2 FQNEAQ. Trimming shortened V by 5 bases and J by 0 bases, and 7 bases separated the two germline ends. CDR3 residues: CASSPFATNEKLFF. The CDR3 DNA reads TGTGCCAGCAGCCCATTTGCAACTAATGAAAAACTGTTTTTT.

CDR3 DNA sequence: TGTGCCAGCAAGCCCGCTGGGGGGACTAACTATGGCTACACCTTC. Amino acids: CASKPAGGTNYGYTF. This rearrangement joins TRBV6-4 to TRBJ1-2; perhaps TRBD1 as D (5 bases). Trimming removed 7 bases from V and 0 bases from J, with 15 bases in between. The CDR3 covers 15 residues. CDR1 is MRHNA, CDR2 SNTAGT, per germline.

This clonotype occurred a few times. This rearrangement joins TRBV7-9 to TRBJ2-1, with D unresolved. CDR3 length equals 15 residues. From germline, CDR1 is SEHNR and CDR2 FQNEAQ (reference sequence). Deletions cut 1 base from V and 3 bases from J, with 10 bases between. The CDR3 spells CASSLVGPFYNEQFF. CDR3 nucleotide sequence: TGTGCCAGCAGCTTAGTAGGGCCCTTCTACAATGAGCAGTTCTTC.

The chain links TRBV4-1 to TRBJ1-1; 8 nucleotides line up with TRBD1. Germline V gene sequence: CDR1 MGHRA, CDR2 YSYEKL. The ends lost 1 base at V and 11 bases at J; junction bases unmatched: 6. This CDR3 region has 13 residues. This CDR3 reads CASSQVTGVTAFF. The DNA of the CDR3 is TGCGCCAGCAGCCAAGTGACAGGGGTGACGGCTTTCTTT.

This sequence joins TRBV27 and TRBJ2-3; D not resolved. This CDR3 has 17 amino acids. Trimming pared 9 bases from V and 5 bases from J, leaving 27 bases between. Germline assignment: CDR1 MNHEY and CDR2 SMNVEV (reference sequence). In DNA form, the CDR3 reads TGTGCCAGTCGACCCCAGGTTTTTGGGGAATGGGGAGATACGCAGTATTTT. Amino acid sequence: CASRPQVFGEWGDTQYF.

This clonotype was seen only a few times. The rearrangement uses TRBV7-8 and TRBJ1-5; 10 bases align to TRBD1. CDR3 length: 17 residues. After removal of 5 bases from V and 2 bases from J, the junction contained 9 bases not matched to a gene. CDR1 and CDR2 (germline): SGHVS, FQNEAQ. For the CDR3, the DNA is TGTGCCAGCAGCCCCCGGGACAGGGGAAAGGGCAATCAGCCCCAGCATTTT. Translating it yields CASSPRDRGKGNQPQHF.

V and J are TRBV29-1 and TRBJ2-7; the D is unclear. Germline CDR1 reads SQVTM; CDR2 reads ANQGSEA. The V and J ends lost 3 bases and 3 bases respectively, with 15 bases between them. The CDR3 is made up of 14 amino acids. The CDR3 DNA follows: TGCAGCGTTGAGGATACCAGGTCCTACTACGAGCAGTACTTC. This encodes CSVEDTRSYYEQYF.

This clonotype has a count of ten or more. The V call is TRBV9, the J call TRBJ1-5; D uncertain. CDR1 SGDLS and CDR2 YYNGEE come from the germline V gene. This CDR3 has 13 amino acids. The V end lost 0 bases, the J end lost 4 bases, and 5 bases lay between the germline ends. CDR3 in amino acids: CASSVAVNQPQHF. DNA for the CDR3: TGTGCCAGCAGCGTAGCGGTTAATCAGCCCCAGCATTTT.

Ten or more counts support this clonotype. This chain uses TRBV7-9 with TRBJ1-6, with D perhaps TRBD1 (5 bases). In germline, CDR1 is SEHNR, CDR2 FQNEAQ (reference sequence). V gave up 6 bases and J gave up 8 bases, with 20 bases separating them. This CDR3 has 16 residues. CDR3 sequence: CASSYGGKGSDSPLHF. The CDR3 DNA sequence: TGTGCCAGCAGTTACGGGGGAAAGGGTTCGGATTCACCCCTCCACTTT. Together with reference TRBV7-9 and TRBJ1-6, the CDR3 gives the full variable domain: DTGVSQNPRHKITKRGQNVTFRCDPISEHNRLYWYRQTLGQGPEFLTYFQNEAQLEKSRLLSDRFSAERPKGSFSTLEIQRTEQGDSAMYLCASSYGGKGSDSPLHFGNGTRLTVT.

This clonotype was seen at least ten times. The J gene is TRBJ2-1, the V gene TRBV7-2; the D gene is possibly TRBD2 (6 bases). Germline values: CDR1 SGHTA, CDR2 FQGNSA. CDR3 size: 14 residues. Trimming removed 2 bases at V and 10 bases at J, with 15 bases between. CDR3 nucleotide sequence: TGTGCCAGCAGCTTATGGAGGGGTCAGGGAGAGCAGTTCTTC. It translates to CASSLWRGQGEQFF.

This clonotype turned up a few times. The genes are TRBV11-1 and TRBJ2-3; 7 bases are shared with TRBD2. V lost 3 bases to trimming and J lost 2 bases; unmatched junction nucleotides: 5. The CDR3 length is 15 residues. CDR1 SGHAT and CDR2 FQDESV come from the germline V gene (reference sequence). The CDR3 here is CASSFVGRDTDTQYF. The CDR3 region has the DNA TGTGCCAGCAGCTTCGTTGGGAGGGACACAGATACGCAGTATTTT.

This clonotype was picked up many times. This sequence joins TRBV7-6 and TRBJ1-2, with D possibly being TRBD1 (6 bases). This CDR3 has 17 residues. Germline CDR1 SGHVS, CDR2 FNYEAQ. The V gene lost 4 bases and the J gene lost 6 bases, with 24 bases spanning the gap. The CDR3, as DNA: TGTGCCAGCAGCTCCTCGCTCTCGGGACATAAATTGGATGGCTACACCTTC. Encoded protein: CASSSSLSGHKLDGYTF.

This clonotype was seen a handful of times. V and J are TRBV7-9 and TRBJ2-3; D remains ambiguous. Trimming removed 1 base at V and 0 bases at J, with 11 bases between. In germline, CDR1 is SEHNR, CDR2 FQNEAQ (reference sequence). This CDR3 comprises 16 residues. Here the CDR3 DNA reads TGTGCCAGCAGCTTAGTATCCGGCTCAAGCACAGATACGCAGTATTTT. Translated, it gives CASSLVSGSSTDTQYF.

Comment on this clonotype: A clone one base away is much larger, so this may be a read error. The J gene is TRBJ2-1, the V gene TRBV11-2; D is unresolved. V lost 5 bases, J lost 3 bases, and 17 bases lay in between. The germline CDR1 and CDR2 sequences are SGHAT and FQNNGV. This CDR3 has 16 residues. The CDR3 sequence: CASSRWSENDYNEQFF. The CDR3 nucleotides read TGTGCCAGCAGCCGGTGGTCCGAAAACGACTACAATGAGCAGTTCTTC.